The source of this TCR beta chain is a study of T-cell memory formation after mild COVID-19. Background on the study: In these data, TCR clusters were largely donor specific.

As to this clonotype: No antigen is known for it.

The 5'RACE method, run with constant-segment primers, produced TCR alpha and TCR beta cDNA libraries (carrying sample barcodes and UMIs). TCRdb re-called the 5' RACE reads through MiXCR, storing one row per CDR3 protein. The data hold roughly 500,000 distinct CDR3 sequences, with around 20% observed a single time. Regarding the study as a whole: Clones that contracted from day 15 to 85 were balanced CD4/CD8, while later expanders leaned CD4+.

The V and J ends lost 4 bases and 4 bases, in that order; junction bases with no gene match: 4. Germline CDR1 is MNHNS and CDR2 is SASEGT. The CDR3 is made up of 15 amino acids. The source of this sequence is an adult woman who had mild COVID-19 (a few samples of this study predate the infection). Cell type and time point are not known. This rearrangement joins TRBV6-1 to TRBJ2-3; TRBD2 aligns across 11 bases. Sequencing was done on a sample of PBMCs or a T cell subset sorted from them (not recorded which). The CDR3 reads CASSGLAGRSDTQYF. Written as DNA, the CDR3 is TGTGCCAGCAGTGGACTAGCGGGGAGATCAGATACGCAGTATTTT.